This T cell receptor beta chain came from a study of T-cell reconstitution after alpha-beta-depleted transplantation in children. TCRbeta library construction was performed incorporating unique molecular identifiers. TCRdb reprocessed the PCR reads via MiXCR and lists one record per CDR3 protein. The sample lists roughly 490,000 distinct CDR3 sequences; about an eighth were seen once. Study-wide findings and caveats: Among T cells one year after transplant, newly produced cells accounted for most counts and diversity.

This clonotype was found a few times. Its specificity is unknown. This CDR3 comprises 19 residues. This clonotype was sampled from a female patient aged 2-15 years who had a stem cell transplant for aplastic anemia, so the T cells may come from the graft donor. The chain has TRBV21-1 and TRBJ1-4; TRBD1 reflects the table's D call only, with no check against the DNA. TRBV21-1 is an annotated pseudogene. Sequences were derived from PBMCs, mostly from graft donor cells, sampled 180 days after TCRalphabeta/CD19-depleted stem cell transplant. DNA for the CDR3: TGTGCCAGCAGCGCCACCGGGACAGGAGTACCATCAACTAATGAAAAACTGTTTTTT. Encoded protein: CASSATGTGVPSTNEKLFF.